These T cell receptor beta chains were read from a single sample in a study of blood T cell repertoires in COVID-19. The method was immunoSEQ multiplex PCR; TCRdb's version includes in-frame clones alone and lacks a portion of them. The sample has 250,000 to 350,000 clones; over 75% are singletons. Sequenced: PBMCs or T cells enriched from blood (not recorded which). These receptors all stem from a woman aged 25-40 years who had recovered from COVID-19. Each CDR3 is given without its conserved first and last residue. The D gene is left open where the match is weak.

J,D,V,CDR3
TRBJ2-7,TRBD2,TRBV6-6,ASLGLADVNSYEQY
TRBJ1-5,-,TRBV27,ASSPRFWGDSNQPQH
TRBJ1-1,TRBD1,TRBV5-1,ASGRTGTEAF
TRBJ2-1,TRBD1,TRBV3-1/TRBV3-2,ASGVHRGNEQF
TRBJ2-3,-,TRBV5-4,ASTLGQPTDTQY
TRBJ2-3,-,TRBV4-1,ASSQDDSRTDTQY
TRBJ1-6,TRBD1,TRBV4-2,ASNVGDRAALRSPLH
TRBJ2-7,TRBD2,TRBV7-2,ASSSLAGGGYEQY
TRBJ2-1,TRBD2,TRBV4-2,ASTEVAGANNEQF
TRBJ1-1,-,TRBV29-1,SGGPGDTEAF
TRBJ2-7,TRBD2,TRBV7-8,ASSLDLLREGRRSYEQY
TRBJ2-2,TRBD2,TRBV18,ASSPRGLAGVATGELF
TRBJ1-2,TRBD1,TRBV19,ASIPGQGSLRNGYT
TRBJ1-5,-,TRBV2,ASSTEEGNQPQH
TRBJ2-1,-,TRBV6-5,ASSFTRDTEQF
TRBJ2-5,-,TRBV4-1,ASSQEGTAIRETQY
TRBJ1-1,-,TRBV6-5,ASSYSRAGNTEAF
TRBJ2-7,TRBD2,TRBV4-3,ASSQGTAGVEQY
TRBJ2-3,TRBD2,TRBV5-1,ASSLGLATDTQY
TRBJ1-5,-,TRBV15,ATSRPGHHSNQPQH
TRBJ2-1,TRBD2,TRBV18,ASSPGTSGRGPYNEQF
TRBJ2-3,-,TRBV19,ASSIERSGTDTQY
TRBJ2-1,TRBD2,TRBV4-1,ASSQWAGEGNEQF
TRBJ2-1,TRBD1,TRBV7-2,ASSSRQGWHNEQF
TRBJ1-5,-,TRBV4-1,ASSRGPEGFLNQPQH
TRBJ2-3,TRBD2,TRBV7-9,ASNLAGVGTDTQY
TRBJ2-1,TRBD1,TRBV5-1,ASSSDRVHYNEQF
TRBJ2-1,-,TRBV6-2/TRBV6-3,ASSYWSWDNEQF
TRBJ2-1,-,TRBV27,ASSLLGDEQF
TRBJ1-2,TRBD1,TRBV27,ASSLPDRDFYGYT
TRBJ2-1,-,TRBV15,ATSREVSSDEQF
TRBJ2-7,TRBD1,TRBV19,ASSIGDRGSEEQY
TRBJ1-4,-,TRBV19,ASSRTAANEKLF
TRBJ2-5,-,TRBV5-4,ASSSDSEETQY
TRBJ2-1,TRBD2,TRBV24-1,ATSDGLAGGPRLSNEQF
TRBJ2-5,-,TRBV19,ASSMGRETQY
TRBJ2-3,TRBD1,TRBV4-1,ASSDLQGEFTDTQY
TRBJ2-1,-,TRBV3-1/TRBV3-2,ATGAVYDNEQF
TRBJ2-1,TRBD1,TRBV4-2,ASSPLGTGYFEQF
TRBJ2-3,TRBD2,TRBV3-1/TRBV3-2,ASSLISGRATDTQY
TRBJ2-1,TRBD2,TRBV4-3,ASSHTSGSSEQF
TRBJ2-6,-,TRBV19,ASRSAEGSGANVLT
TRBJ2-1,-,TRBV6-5,ASSRASGHYNEQF
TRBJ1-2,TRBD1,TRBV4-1,ASSQVGQGSGYT
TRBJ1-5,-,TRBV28,ASSFHQGQNQPQH
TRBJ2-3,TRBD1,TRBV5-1,ASSLRGQGTDTQY
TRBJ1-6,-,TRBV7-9,ASSLEGFGNSPLH
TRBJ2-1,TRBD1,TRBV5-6,ASIPTGAINNEQF
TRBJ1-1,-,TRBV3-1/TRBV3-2,ASSQISGDTEAF
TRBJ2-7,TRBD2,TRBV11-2,ASSLIQGKLAGVYEQY
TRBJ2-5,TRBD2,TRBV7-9,ASSLSVSGGLGETQY
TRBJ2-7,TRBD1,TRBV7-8,ASSLGTGGGYEQY
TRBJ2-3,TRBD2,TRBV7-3,ASSKGTSGRAVDTQY
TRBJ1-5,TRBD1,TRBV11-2,ASSMGQGNQPQH
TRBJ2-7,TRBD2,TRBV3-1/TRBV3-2,ASSQTTSGSSYEQY
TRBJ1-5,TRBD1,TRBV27,ASSLWDRDQPQH
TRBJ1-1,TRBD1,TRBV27,ASSLTGEGTEAF
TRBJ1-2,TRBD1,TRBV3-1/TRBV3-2,ASSQDIRDSKLYGYT
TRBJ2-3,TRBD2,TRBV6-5,ASRLTSGRTDTQY